The 9 T cell receptor beta chains below were found in one sample sequenced in a study of cytomegalovirus exposure and HLA in healthy donors. It was with 60 Vbeta and 13 Jbeta primers that the PCR ran. Generated by immunoSEQ multiplex PCR, the TCRdb table keeps only in-frame clones and is missing some. The profile shows around 70,000 clones, about 81% of them singletons. Sequenced material: PBMCs. Every receptor here comes from a human donor in good health.

The chain employs TRBV6-6 and TRBJ1-4; 10 bases match TRBD1. The CDR3 runs 15 residues. CDR1 and CDR2 (germline): MNHNY, SVGAGI (reference sequence). V lost 7 bases and J lost 6; bases outside the gene matches: 8. The CDR3 nucleotides read TGTGCCAGCACCGACCCCGGGACAGGGGATGAAAAACTGTTTTTT. It is translated as CASTDPGTGDEKLFF.

The chain joins TRBV6-4 to TRBJ2-7, with TRBD2 identical over 7 bases. The CDR3 length is 15 residues. The junction had 13 bases not matched to a gene; V was cut back by 7 bases and J by 4 bases. Looked up from germline, CDR1 is MRHNA and CDR2 is SNTAGT. CDR3: CASNGEGRQDYEQYF. The CDR3 DNA is TGTGCCAGCAACGGGGAGGGGAGACAAGATTACGAGCAGTACTTC.

The J gene is TRBJ2-7, the V gene TRBV2; 8 bases map to TRBD2. Looked up from germline, CDR1 is SNHLY and CDR2 is FYNNEI. V shed 3 bases, J shed 1 base, and the junction held 14 bases outside the gene matches. The CDR3 has 18 residues. The CDR3 DNA sequence: TGTGCCAGCAGTGACGGTGGTAGCGGGGCCTGGAGTTCCTACGAGCAGTACTTC. Residues: CASSDGGSGAWSSYEQYF.

The V call is TRBV6-4, the J call TRBJ1-2; 9 bases align to TRBD1. CDR3 size: 15 residues. Germline V CDR1 and CDR2: MRHNA, SNTAGT. After removal of 2 bases from V and 7 bases from J, the junction contained 8 bases not matched to a gene. CDR3 DNA sequence: TGTGCCAGCAGTGACACCGCGACAGGGGGTCTTGGCTACACCTTC. It translates to CASSDTATGGLGYTF.

The chain recombines TRBV29-1 with TRBJ1-2, with 8 bases that match TRBD1. The CDR3 loop spans 14 amino acids. Germline lookup yields CDR1 SQVTM and CDR2 ANQGSEA. V dropped 4 bases and J dropped 0; count of bases not matched to a gene: 4. As DNA, the CDR3 is TGCAGCGTTGTCGGGACAGGCCCTAACTATGGCTACACCTTC. This sequence encodes CSVVGTGPNYGYTF.

The chain is built from TRBV6-1 and TRBJ1-4; 9 bases align to TRBD1. Germline values: CDR1 MNHNS, CDR2 SASEGT. V gave up 6 bases and J gave up 5 bases; unmatched junction bases: 4. The CDR3 extends over 14 amino acids. CDR3 sequence: CASRAGTGNEKLFF. CDR3 DNA: TGTGCCAGCAGGGCGGGGACAGGGAATGAAAAACTGTTTTTT.

This clone was seen only a few times. The DNA for the CDR3 is TGTGCCAGCAGCGTAATACAGGGAAACACCATATATTTT. It encodes CASSVIQGNTIYF. The chain combines TRBV5-5 with TRBJ1-3; no clear D gene. V was cut by 4 bases and J by 4 bases, with 9 bases left in between. The CDR3 is 13 amino acids. Germline V gene data show CDR1 as SGHKS and CDR2 as YYEKEE (reference sequence).

This sequence joins TRBV11-3 and TRBJ1-5; weak D call: TRBD1 (5 bases). The CDR3 loop spans 15 amino acids. V was pared by 5 bases and J by 0 bases, with 11 bases between. Germline V CDR1 and CDR2: SGHNT, YENEEA. In DNA, the CDR3 is TGTGCCAGCAGCCCGCGACAGTGTAGCAATCAGCCCCAGCATTTT. This gives the protein CASSPRQCSNQPQHF. Combining the CDR3 with reference TRBV11-3 and TRBJ1-5 gives the whole variable domain EAGVVQSPRYKIIEKKQPVAFWCNPISGHNTLYWYLQNLGQGPELLIRYENEEAVDDSQLPKDRFSAERLKGVDSTLKIQPAELGDSAVYLCASSPRQCSNQPQHFGDGTRLSIL.

The J gene is TRBJ2-5, the V gene TRBV6-1; D might be TRBD1 (5 bases). With 4 bases removed from V and 1 base from J, the gap between germline ends came to 13 bases. The CDR3 is 15 amino acids. CDR1 is MNHNS, CDR2 SASEGT, per germline. The CDR3 here is CASSGSRARQETQYF. CDR3 in DNA: TGTGCCAGCAGTGGGAGCAGGGCCCGCCAAGAGACCCAGTACTTC.